A single T cell receptor beta chain is shown here with its context. The sample is drawn from a study of blood T cell repertoires in COVID-19. In the study's own analysis: Nucleated cell counts were estimated from reference gene primer amplification. This table comes from immunoSEQ multiplex PCR, and its TCRdb copy is limited to in-frame clones, with some not included. V, J and clone size are those of that table, while D and trimming were read from the DNA. The sample consists of 200,000 to 300,000 clones, about 87% of them appearing once. J gave up 8 bases and V 1 base, and 2 bases lay outside the gene matches. Germline loops: CDR1 SGHTA, CDR2 FQGNSA. The CDR3 spans 15 residues.

Sequenced material: peripheral blood. The TCR sequence derives from a woman aged 40 to 49 who had recovered from COVID-19. The J gene is TRBJ1-6, the V gene TRBV7-2; 10 bases are a match to TRBD1. CDR3 region: CASSLDGTGDSPLHF. In nucleotides, the CDR3 is TGTGCCAGCAGCTTAGATGGGACAGGGGATTCACCCCTCCACTTT.